This TCR beta chain was observed in a study of T cell changes during pregnancy in multiple sclerosis. Germline CDR1 and CDR2: SGHNT and YYREEE (reference sequence). CDR3 size: 13 residues. V shed 4 bases and J shed 8 bases, with 15 bases lying between them. Profiled with immunoSEQ multiplex PCR; TCRdb holds only in-frame clones, not every one. The table shows 65,000 to 80,000 clones, with more than 90% occurring only once. This TCR was sampled from a female donor with multiple sclerosis, enrolled in a pregnancy study. V usage is TRBV5-4 and J usage is TRBJ1-2, with a weak D call TRBD1 (5 bases). Sequenced material: CD4+ T cells from peripheral blood mononuclear cells, taken before pregnancy. In DNA form, the CDR3 reads TGTGCCAGCAGCCTAACGGGGGGGTTGGGCTACACCTTC. Encoded protein: CASSLTGGLGYTF.